This T cell receptor beta chain was recovered during a study of regulatory T cells in long-lasting Graves disease. Study-wide points: Small numbers of samples may have cut accuracy. When disease was persistent, TRBV28, TRBJ1-2 and TRBJ2-5 were the favored segments.

Concerning this clonotype itself: Its antigen is unidentified.

The CDR3 runs to 14 residues. Trimming at V came to 5 bases and at J to 2 bases, leaving 6 bases not matched to a gene. Researchers made TCR beta libraries by using iRepertoire HTBI primers and running Arm-PCR on CDR3 regions. TCRdb re-called the multiplex PCR reads with MiXCR, one entry per CDR3 protein. The sample carries some 370,000 distinct CDR3 sequences, about a fifth recorded once. As for time point: persistent/refractory GD, antithyroid drugs over 5 years with positive TRAb. Isolated PBMC RNA provided the starting material for the TCR library. Graves' disease diagnosis was established per American Thyroid Association guidelines. Staff drew about 8.9 milliliters of peripheral blood into EDTA tubes.

This material consisted of peripheral blood mononuclear cells (PBMCs), taken when the disease was refractory, from a patient treated with antithyroid drugs. This chain links TRBV12-3 or TRBV12-4 with TRBJ2-7, with TRBD2 matching 7 bases. This clonotype was obtained from a female donor with Graves disease. The CDR3 coding sequence is TGTGCCAGCAGTCCGCGGGGGTCGACCTACGAGCAGTACTTC. This sequence encodes CASSPRGSTYEQYF.